This T cell receptor beta chain stems from a study of T cell responses to AZD1222 COVID-19 vaccine. Study results and caveats: Clonal diversity may have been underestimated in mostly white British donors. Of spike-specific TCRs, nearly half reportedly target regions left unmutated in variants. Only after the peak T cell response were repertoires sampled. After two AZD1222 doses, spike-specific TCR breadth and depth rose versus day 0.

In regard to this clone: Its antigen is not identified.

CDR3 length equals 16 residues. The V end lost 4 bases, the J end lost 0 bases, and 15 bases lay between the germline ends. CDR1 SEHNR and CDR2 FQNEAQ come from the germline V gene (reference sequence). Here immunoSEQ multiplex PCR was the method, and the copy in TCRdb shows in-frame clones only, minus some. The data show 90,000 to 150,000 clones, roughly 89% seen once. This clonotype was obtained from an adult in good health. The sequences come from peripheral blood, collected on day 0 of AZD1222 vaccination. This sequence joins TRBV7-9 and TRBJ1-1, with a tentative D call TRBD1 (6 bases). CDR3 sequence (DNA): TGTGCCAGCAGCTATAAATCGGGGACAATGAACACTGAAGCTTTCTTT. It is translated as CASSYKSGTMNTEAFF.